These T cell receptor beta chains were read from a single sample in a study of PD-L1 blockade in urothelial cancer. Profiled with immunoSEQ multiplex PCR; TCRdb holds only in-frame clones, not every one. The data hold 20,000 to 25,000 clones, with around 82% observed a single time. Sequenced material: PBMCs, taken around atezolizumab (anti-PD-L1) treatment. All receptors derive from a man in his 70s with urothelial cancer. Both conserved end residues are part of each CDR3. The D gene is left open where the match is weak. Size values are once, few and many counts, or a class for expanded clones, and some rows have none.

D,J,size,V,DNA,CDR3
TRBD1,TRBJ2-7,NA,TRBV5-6,TGTGCCAGCAGCTGGACAGGACGTAGCTACGAGCAGTACTTC,CASSWTGRSYEQYF
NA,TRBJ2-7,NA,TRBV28,TGTGCCAGCAGTTTAGACAGGACCTACGAGCAGTACTTC,CASSLDRTYEQYF
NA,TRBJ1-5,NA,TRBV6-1,TGTGCCAGCAGCGGGGGTTGGTATGAGCCCCAGCATTTT,CASSGGWYEPQHF
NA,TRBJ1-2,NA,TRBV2,TGTGCCAGCAGTGAACAGGGGAGCTATGGCTACACCTTC,CASSEQGSYGYTF
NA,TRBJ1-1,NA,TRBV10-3,TGTGCCATCAGTGGAGGAGACACTGAAGCTTTCTTT,CAISGGDTEAFF
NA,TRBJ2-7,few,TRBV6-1,TGTGCCAGCTCCGTACAAGGCGACATACCTTACGAGCAGTACTTC,CASSVQGDIPYEQYF
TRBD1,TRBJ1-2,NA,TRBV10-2,TGCGCCAGCAGTGCCGGGACAGGGAATGGCTACACCTTC,CASSAGTGNGYTF
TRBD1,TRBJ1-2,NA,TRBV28,TGTGCCACCCGACAGGGGATGGCCTCCGGGTATGGCTACACCTTC,CATRQGMASGYGYTF
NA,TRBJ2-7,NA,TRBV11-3,TGTGCCAGCAGCTTGGGCACCTACTACGAGCAGTACTTC,CASSLGTYYEQYF
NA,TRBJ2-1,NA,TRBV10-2,TGCGCCAGCAGCCAGACAGGTTACAATGAGCAGTTCTTC,CASSQTGYNEQFF
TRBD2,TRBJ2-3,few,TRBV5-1,TGCGCCAGCAGCCGATCACTAGCGGGAGGGCCGGAGGGGACGCAGTATTTT,CASSRSLAGGPEGTQYF
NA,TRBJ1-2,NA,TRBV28,TGTGCCAGCTATCGAAGGGGGACATCCGACTATGGCTACACCTTC,CASYRRGTSDYGYTF
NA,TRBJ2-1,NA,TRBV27,TGTGCCTCGGTAGCGGATCGAAACAATGAGCAGTTCTTC,CASVADRNNEQFF
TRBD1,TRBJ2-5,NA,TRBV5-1,TGCGCCAGCAGCTTGGCAGGACAGGCTAACCAAGAGACCCAGTACTTC,CASSLAGQANQETQYF
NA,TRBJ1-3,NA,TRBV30,TGTGCCTGGAGTCCGGGACACGTTCTCTCTGGAAACACCATATATTTT,CAWSPGHVLSGNTIYF
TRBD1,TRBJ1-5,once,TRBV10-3,TGTGCCATCGGGGAACCCAGGGGGTATAGCAATCAGCCCCAGCATTTT,CAIGEPRGYSNQPQHF
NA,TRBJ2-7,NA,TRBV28,TGTGCCAGCAGTTTCGACAGCCCCTACGAGCAGTACTTC,CASSFDSPYEQYF
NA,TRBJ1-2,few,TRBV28,TGTGCCACCGAGGGAGGCCTCGTCTATGGCTACACCTTC,CATEGGLVYGYTF
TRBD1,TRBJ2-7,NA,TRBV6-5,TGTGCCAGCAAACTCCCAGGGGGCGAAGGAGAGCAGTACTTC,CASKLPGGEGEQYF
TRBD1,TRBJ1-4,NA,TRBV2,TGTGCCAGCCTCGCCCGGACAGGGTGGCATGAAAAACTGTTTTTT,CASLARTGWHEKLFF
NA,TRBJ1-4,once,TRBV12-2,TGTGCAAGTCGCTCACGTGGGCCGGGACAGGGAAATGAAAAACTGTTTTTT,CASRSRGPGQGNEKLFF
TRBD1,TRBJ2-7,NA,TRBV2,TGTGCCAGCAGTGGGAGGGACAGGGTTTTCCAGTACTTC,CASSGRDRVFQYF
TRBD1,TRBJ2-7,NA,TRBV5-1,TGCGCCAGCAGCCCTTCCGACAGGGGGCTTAACGAGCAGTACTTC,CASSPSDRGLNEQYF
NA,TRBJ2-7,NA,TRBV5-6,TGTGCCAGCAGCTTTCTCTTGGACTCATCCTACGAGCAGTACTTC,CASSFLLDSSYEQYF
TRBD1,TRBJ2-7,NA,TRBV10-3,TGTGCCATCAGTGAGTCCTTAACAGGGGGGAGCTACGAGCAGTACTTC,CAISESLTGGSYEQYF
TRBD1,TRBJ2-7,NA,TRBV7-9,TGTGCCAGCAGCCCGACAGGGGCCTACGAGCAGTACTTC,CASSPTGAYEQYF
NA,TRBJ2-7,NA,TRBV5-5,TGTGCCAGCCAAGCCTTCCTTGGTGGCTCCTACGAGCAGTACTTC,CASQAFLGGSYEQYF
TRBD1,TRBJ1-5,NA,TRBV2,TGTGCCAGCAGTGAAAGGGGACAGGGGAATCAGCCCCAGCATTTT,CASSERGQGNQPQHF
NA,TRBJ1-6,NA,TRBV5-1,TGCGCCAGCAGTCGCGACCCGGGATATAATTCACCCCTCCACTTT,CASSRDPGYNSPLHF
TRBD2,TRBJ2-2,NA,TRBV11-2,TGTGCCAGCAGCTTAGCGGGGACTAGCGGCGGGGAGCTGTTTTTT,CASSLAGTSGGELFF
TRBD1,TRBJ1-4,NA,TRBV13,TGTGCCAGCAGTTACGACAGGGATAATGAAAAACTGTTTTTT,CASSYDRDNEKLFF
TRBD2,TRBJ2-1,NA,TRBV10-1,TGCGCCAGCAGTGGATCTAGCGGGAGTCGAGTGGATGAGCAGTTCTTC,CASSGSSGSRVDEQFF
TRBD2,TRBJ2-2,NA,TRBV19,TGTGCCAGTAGTATTTCGGGAGGGGGTACCGGGGAGCTGTTTTTT,CASSISGGGTGELFF
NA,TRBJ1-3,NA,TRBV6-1,TGTGCCAGCAGCCCCTATGAGAGCTCTGGAAACACCATATATTTT,CASSPYESSGNTIYF
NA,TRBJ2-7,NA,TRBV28,TGTGCCAGCACCTGGACGGGGAGCTCCTACGAGCAGTACTTC,CASTWTGSSYEQYF
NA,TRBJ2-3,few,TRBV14,TGTGCCAGCAGCCAAGAACTGAGCACAGATACGCAGTATTTT,CASSQELSTDTQYF
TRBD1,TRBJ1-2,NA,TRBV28,TGTGCCAGCAGCCGTCCTCAGGGGGCCGTGGACTATGGCTACACCTTC,CASSRPQGAVDYGYTF
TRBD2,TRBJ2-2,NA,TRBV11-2,TGTGCCAGCAGCTTACTAGCGGTTAACACCGGGGAGCTGTTTTTT,CASSLLAVNTGELFF
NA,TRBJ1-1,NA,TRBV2,TGTGCCAGCAGTGGGGGGCGTGACGCTGAAGCTTTCTTT,CASSGGRDAEAFF
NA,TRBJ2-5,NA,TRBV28,TGTGCCAGCGCTACAGGGTGGCAGACCCAGTACTTC,CASATGWQTQYF
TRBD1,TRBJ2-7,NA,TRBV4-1,TGCGCCAGCAGCCCCGGGACAGGGGGGGCCTACGAGCAGTACTTC,CASSPGTGGAYEQYF
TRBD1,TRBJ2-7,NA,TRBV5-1,TGCGCCAGCAGCTTGGACAGGGGATACGAGCAGTACTTC,CASSLDRGYEQYF
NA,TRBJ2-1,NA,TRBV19,TGTGCCAGTAGTATAGATCCCAACCCAGTGCAGTTCTTC,CASSIDPNPVQFF
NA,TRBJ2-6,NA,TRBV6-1,TGTGCCAGCCTCGGGTGGGGGGCCAACGTCCTGACTTTC,CASLGWGANVLTF
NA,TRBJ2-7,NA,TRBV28,TGTGCCAGCAGCCCCTCGGGACGGAGGGAGTACTTC,CASSPSGRREYF
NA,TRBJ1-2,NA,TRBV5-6,TGTGCCAGCAGCATTGACAACGGCTATGGCTACACCTTC,CASSIDNGYGYTF
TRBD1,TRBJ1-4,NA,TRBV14,TGTGCCAGCAGCCAAGAAAGGGGGCGAGATGAAAAACTGTTTTTT,CASSQERGRDEKLFF
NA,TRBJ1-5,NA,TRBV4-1,TGCGCCAGCAGCCAAGAAGCTAGACAGGCGGCTCACAATCAGCCCCAGCATTTT,CASSQEARQAAHNQPQHF
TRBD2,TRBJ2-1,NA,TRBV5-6,TGTGCCAGCAGCCCTACAATGGGACTAGCGGGGCCAAATGAGCAGTTCTTC,CASSPTMGLAGPNEQFF
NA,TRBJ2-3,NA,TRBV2,TGTGCCAGCAGACTAGGCGGTGGCACAGATACGCAGTATTTT,CASRLGGGTDTQYF
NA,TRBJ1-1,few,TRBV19,TGTGCCAGTAGGCCCCGATCGAGGACTGAAGCTTTCTTT,CASRPRSRTEAFF
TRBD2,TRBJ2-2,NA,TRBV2,TGTGCCAGCAGTGGCTCAGGCGGGGGGAACACCGGGGAGCTGTTTTTT,CASSGSGGGNTGELFF
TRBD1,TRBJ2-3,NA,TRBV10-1,TGCGCCAGCGGGGACAGGGTTACAGATACGCAGTATTTT,CASGDRVTDTQYF
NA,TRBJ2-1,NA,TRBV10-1,TGCGCCAGCAGTGAGGTGGGCCTGAGCTCCTACAATGAGCAGTTCTTC,CASSEVGLSSYNEQFF
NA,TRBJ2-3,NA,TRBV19,TGTGCCAGTAGTAAGCTAGACACAGATACGCAGTATTTT,CASSKLDTDTQYF
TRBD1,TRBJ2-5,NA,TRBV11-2,TGTGCCAGCAGCGTGGGACAGGGAGGAGGAGAGACCCAGTACTTC,CASSVGQGGGETQYF
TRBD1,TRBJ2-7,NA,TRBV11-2,TGTGCCAGCAGCTTCCTTGGGACAGGGGGCGAGCAGTACTTC,CASSFLGTGGEQYF
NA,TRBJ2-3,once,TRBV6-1,TGTGCCAGCAGTGCTAGCCAGGGGACAGATACGCAGTATTTT,CASSASQGTDTQYF